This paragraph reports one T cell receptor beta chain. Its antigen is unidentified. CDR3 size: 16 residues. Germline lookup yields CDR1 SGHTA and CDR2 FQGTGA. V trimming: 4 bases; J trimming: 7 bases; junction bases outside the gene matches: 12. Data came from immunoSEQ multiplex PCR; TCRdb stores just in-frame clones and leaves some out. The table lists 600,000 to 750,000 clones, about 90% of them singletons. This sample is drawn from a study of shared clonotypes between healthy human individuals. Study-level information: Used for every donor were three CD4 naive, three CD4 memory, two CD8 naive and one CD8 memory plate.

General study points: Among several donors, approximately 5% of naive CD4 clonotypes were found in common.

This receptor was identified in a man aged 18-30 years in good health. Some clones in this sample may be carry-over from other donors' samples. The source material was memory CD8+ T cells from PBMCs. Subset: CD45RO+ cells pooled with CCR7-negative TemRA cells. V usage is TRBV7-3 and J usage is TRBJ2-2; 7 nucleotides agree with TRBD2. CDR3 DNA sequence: TGTGCCAGCAGCTCCCAGCGAGCGGGGTTTCGCGGGGAGCTGTTTTTT. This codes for CASSSQRAGFRGELFF.